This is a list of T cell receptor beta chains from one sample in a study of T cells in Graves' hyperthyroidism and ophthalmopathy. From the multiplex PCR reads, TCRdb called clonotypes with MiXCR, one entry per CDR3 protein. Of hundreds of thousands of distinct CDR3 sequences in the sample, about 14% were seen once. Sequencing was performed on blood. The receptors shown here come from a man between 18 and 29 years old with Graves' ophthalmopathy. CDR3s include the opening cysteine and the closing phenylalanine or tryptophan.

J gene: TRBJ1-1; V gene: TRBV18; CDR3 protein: CASSATGLGASTEAFF
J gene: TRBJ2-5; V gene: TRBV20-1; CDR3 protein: CSARVRGSGGETQYF
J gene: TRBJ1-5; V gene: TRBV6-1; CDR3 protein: CASSKGQVNLEQPQHF
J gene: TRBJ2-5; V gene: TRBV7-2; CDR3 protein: CASSLVFNGGAQETQYF
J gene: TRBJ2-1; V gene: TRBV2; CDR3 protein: CASGVPANEQFF
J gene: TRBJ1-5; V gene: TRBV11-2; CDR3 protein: CASSLGQGIQPQHF
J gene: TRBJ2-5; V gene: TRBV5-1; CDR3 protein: CASSLFAYQETQYF
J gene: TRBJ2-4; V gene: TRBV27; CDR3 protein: CASSSGTGGTFAKNIQYF
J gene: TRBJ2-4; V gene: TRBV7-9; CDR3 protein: CASSRAPGGSIQYF
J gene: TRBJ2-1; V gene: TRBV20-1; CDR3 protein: CSARGGLSGRAFYEQFF
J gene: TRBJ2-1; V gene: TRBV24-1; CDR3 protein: CATGARGAKDEQFF
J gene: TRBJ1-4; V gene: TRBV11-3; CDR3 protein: CASSLEQGCIEKLFF
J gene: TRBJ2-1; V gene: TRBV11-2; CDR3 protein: CASSSAYDTYNEQFF
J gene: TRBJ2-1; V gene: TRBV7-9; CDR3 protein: CASSLEGLYNEQFF
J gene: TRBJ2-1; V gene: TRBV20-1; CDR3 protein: CSAQAGSQRYNEQFF
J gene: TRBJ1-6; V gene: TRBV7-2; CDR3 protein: CASSLRGQPLSYNSPLHF
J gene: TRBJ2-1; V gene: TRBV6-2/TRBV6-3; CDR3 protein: CASSYDTPGYNEQFF
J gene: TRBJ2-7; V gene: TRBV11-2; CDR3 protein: CASRTGIEQYF
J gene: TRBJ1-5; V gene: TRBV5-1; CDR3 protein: CASSLEPTGQGGQPQHF
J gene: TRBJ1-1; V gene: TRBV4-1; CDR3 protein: CASSHQLLRRENTEAFF
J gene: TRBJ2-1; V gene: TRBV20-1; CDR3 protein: CSASTGVLGEQFF
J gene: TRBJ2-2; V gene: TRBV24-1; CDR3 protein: CATSDIGGAINAGELFF
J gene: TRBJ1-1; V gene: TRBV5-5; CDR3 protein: CASSLSGEAKAFF
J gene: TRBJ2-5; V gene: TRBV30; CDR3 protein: CAWGAGAGETQYF
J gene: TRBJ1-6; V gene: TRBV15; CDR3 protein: CATSRDPGVDNSPLHF
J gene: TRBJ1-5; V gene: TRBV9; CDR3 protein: CASSVDLEGPQHF
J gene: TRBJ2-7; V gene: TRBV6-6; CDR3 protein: CASSYGGAPYEQYF
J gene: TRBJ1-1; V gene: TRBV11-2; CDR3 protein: CASSFYICSAPGTTEAFF
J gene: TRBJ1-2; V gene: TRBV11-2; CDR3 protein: CASSNINNQGSGYTF
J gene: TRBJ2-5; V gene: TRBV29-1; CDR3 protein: CSVEGPSYQETQYF
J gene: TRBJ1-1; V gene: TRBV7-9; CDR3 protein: CASSNQGVAAFF
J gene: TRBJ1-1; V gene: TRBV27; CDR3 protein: CASSGAMNTEAFF
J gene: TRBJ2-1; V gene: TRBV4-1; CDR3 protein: CASSLTSGDYNEQFF
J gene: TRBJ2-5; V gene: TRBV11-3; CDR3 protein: CASSRTGHGETQYF